Below, 20 T cell receptor beta chains from the same sample are listed, as sequenced in a study of T cell responses to AZD1222 COVID-19 vaccine. TCRdb keeps only in-frame clones here, not all; method: immunoSEQ multiplex PCR. The repertoire has about 130,000 clones, 90% to 95% of them found once; the top ten carry approximately 7%. The sequencing used peripheral blood, collected 28 days after the second AZD1222 dose. Receptor source: an adult who received the AZD1222 COVID-19 vaccine.

J is TRBJ1-2 and V is TRBV27; perhaps TRBD1 as D (5 bases). This CDR3 spans 13 amino acids. Germline values: CDR1 MNHEY, CDR2 SMNVEV (reference sequence). Between the trimmed V and J ends, which lost 2 bases and 6 bases, there was a span of 10 bases. CDR3 bases: TGTGCCAGCAGTTTAGGAGGGGCCAATGGCTACACCTTC. Its translation: CASSLGGANGYTF.

The rearrangement joins TRBV10-1 to TRBJ1-4; possible D gene TRBD1, 6 bases. Trimming shortened V by 4 bases and J by 8 bases, and 11 bases separated the two germline ends. Per the germline V gene, CDR1 is WNHNN and CDR2 is SYGVQD (reference sequence). This CDR3 has 13 residues. In DNA, the CDR3 is TGCGCCAGCAGTGGCAGGGGTGGCGAAAAACTGTTTTTT. Its protein product is CASSGRGGEKLFF.

This clone was seen a single time. This chain uses TRBV9 with TRBJ1-4; TRBD1 matches at 7 bases. V shed 4 bases, J shed 5 bases, and the junction held 11 bases outside the gene matches. Per germline, CDR1 SGDLS and CDR2 YYNGEE. The CDR3 totals 16 residues. CDR3 protein: CASSHLLGQLNEKLFF. CDR3 coding DNA: TGTGCCAGCAGCCATCTGTTGGGACAGTTGAATGAAAAACTGTTTTTT.

Of note for this clone: One junction end disagrees with the germline gene, perhaps due to a read error. The V call is TRBV5-1, the J call TRBJ2-1, with TRBD2 as a possible D gene (6 bases). This CDR3 is 14 amino acids long. Germline lookup yields CDR1 SGHRS and CDR2 YFSETQ. CDR3 residues: CASSLTSFYNELFF. CDR3 nucleotides: TGCGCCAGCAGTTTGACTAGTTTCTACAATGAGCTGTTCTTC.

In nucleotides, the CDR3 is TGTGCCAGCTCACCGTCCGAGGTTGGTGAGCAGTACTTC. It yields the protein CASSPSEVGEQYF. The chain joins TRBV18 to TRBJ2-7; D unresolved. V was shortened by 3 bases and J by 7 bases, with 13 bases between the two germline ends. Germline values: CDR1 KGHSH, CDR2 LQKENI. The CDR3 is 13 amino acids.

The chain uses TRBV10-3 and TRBJ2-1; 14 bases line up with TRBD2. Germline CDR1 is ENHRY and CDR2 is SYGVKD. With 10 bases clipped from V and 5 bases from J, the junction kept 13 bases outside the gene matches. CDR3 length equals 17 residues. In nucleotides, the CDR3 is TGTGCCACCGGACTAGCGGGGGGCCGCCAACCTGACAATGAGCAGTTCTTC. Its protein is CATGLAGGRQPDNEQFF.

This chain links TRBV5-1 with TRBJ2-3; D is undetermined. V gave up 4 bases and J gave up 6 bases, with 9 bases separating them. The CDR3 runs to 12 residues. From germline, CDR1 is SGHRS and CDR2 YFSETQ. This CDR3 reads CASSDTLDTQYF. CDR3 in DNA: TGCGCCAGCAGCGATACCCTGGATACGCAGTATTTT. Looking up the rest from reference TRBV5-1 and TRBJ2-3 gives the full variable domain: KAGVTQTPRYLIKTRGQQVTLSCSPISGHRSVSWYQQTPGQGLQFLFEYFSETQRNKGNFPGRFSGRQFSNSRSEMNVSTLELGDSALYLCASSDTLDTQYFGPGTRLTVL.

V usage is TRBV9 and J usage is TRBJ2-7; the D gene is possibly TRBD2 (5 bases). In germline, CDR1 is SGDLS, CDR2 YYNGEE. This CDR3 has 14 residues. The V end lost 0 bases, the J end lost 3 bases, and 10 bases lay between the germline ends. Here the CDR3 DNA reads TGTGCCAGCAGCGTAGGAGGGTTGGGCTACGAGCAGTACTTC. As protein: CASSVGGLGYEQYF.

This chain joins TRBV19 and TRBJ1-5; D uncertain. The germline CDR1 and CDR2 sequences are LNHDA and SQIVND (reference sequence). V was clipped by 4 bases and J by 0 bases, with 10 bases between them. This CDR3 contains 15 residues. CDR3 sequence reads: CASSSSSYSNQPQHF. The DNA for the CDR3 is TGTGCCAGTAGTAGCAGCTCATATAGCAATCAGCCCCAGCATTTT.

The rearrangement uses TRBV9 and TRBJ1-1; D might be TRBD1 (6 bases). With 3 bases removed from V and 0 bases from J, the gap between germline ends came to 12 bases. The length of the CDR3 is 15 residues. The germline CDR1 and CDR2 sequences are SGDLS and YYNGEE. The CDR3 DNA reads as TGTGCCAGCAGCGAACGACAGGCCTTGAACACTGAAGCTTTCTTT. Translation: CASSERQALNTEAFF.

The chain uses TRBV14 and TRBJ2-3; D not resolved. The germline gives CDR1 SGHDN, CDR2 FVKESK. The CDR3 length is 12 residues. V lost 0 bases to trimming and J lost 7 bases, with 5 bases between them. This chain's CDR3 is CASSQEFHTQYF. DNA of the CDR3: TGTGCCAGCAGCCAAGAGTTTCATACGCAGTATTTT.

The rearrangement joins TRBV19 to TRBJ2-5, with D possibly matching TRBD2 (7 bases). The germline CDR1 and CDR2 sequences are LNHDA and SQIVND (reference sequence). This CDR3 comprises 18 residues. The V end lost 4 bases, the J end lost 5 bases, and 26 bases lay between the germline ends. The CDR3 DNA sequence: TGTGCCAGTAGTAGTGGCGCCGGACCTCGCGGGGGCCTCGAGACCCAGTACTTC. Amino acid sequence: CASSSGAGPRGGLETQYF.

Details on this clone: Mismatch with germline at one junction end may stem from a read error. This chain joins TRBV13 and TRBJ2-7, with D possibly matching TRBD2 (6 bases). The CDR3 extends over 11 amino acids. CDR1 PRHDT and CDR2 FYEKMQ come from the germline V gene (reference sequence). The CDR3 coding sequence is TGTGCCAGCAGCTTAAGAGGGGAGGCCGCCTTC. This codes for CASSLRGEAAF.

The chain is built from TRBV28 and TRBJ1-3; TRBD1 agrees at 9 bases. The V segment lost 7 bases and the J segment 5 bases; nucleotides outside the gene matches: 6. Germline CDR1 MDHEN, CDR2 SYDVKM. The CDR3 consists of 14 residues. CDR3 DNA sequence: TGTGCCAGCACCTTGGGACAGGGAAGAAACACCATATATTTT. It specifies CASTLGQGRNTIYF.

This chain links TRBV25-1 with TRBJ1-2, with D tentatively TRBD1 (5 bases). V was cut by 10 bases and J by 4 bases, with 16 bases left in between. This CDR3 contains 13 residues. Germline V CDR1 and CDR2: MGHDK, SYGVNS. The CDR3 bases are TGTGCCACCTCGAAGGGACTGTTCTATGGCTACACCTTC. Residues: CATSKGLFYGYTF.

The CDR3 spells CASSVGLSAGLTGYTF. The CDR3 bases are TGTGCCAGCAGCGTAGGTCTCTCGGCAGGGCTCACTGGCTACACCTTC. V is TRBV9 and J is TRBJ1-2, with D possibly being TRBD1 (5 bases). Germline CDR1 SGDLS, CDR2 YYNGEE. The V gene lost 0 bases and the J gene lost 7 bases, with 19 bases spanning the gap. This CDR3 has 16 residues. Filled out from reference TRBV9 and TRBJ1-2, the complete variable domain reads DSGVTQTPKHLITATGQRVTLRCSPRSGDLSVYWYQQSLDQGLQFLIQYYNGEERAKGNILERFSAQQFPDLHSELNLSSLELGDSALYFCASSVGLSAGLTGYTFGSGTRLTVV.

This clone was recorded once. V usage is TRBV30 and J usage is TRBJ2-5, with TRBD2 identical over 8 bases. The J segment lost 4 bases and the V segment lost 3 bases, leaving 4 bases of the junction unmatched. The CDR3 runs to 13 residues. CDR1 GTSNPN and CDR2 SVGIG come from the germline V gene (reference sequence). CDR3 sequence: CAWSTGGGETQYF. CDR3 bases: TGTGCCTGGAGCACGGGGGGGGGAGAGACCCAGTACTTC.

V usage is TRBV12-3 or TRBV12-4 and J usage is TRBJ2-7, with TRBD2 as a possible D gene (5 bases). The CDR3 is 13 residues long. The V end lost 3 bases, the J end lost 3 bases, and 9 bases lay between the germline ends. The CDR3 protein is CASSLTGSYEQYF. The CDR3 bases are TGTGCCAGCAGTTTGACGGGGAGCTACGAGCAGTACTTC.

The chain links TRBV6-5 to TRBJ1-1; 8 bases agree with TRBD1. The CDR3 is 15 residues long. V lost 8 bases and J lost 5; bases outside the gene matches: 13. Germline CDR1 and CDR2: MNHEY and SVGAGI. The CDR3: CASARDRILGTEAFF. Written as DNA, the CDR3 is TGTGCCAGCGCACGGGACAGGATTTTAGGGACTGAAGCTTTCTTT.

The J gene is TRBJ1-5, the V gene TRBV6-2 or TRBV6-3; the D is unclear. Germline values: CDR1 MNHEY, CDR2 SVGEGT. The CDR3 extends over 12 amino acids. The V gene lost 6 bases and the J gene lost 9 bases, with 12 bases spanning the gap. CDR3 sequence: CASSPRRGPQHF. CDR3 nucleotides: TGTGCCAGCAGCCCCAGACGAGGGCCCCAGCATTTT.